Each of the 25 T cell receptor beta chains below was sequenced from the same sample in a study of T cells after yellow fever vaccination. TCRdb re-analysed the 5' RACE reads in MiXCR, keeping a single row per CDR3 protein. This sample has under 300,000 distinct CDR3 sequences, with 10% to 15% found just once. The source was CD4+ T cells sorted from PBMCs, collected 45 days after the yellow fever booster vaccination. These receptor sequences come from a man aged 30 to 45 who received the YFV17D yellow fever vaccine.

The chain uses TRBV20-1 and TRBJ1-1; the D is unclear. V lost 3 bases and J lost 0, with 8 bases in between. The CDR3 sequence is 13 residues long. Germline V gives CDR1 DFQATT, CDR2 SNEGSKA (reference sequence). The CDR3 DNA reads TGCAGTGCTAGGCCCCCCTTGAACACTGAAGCTTTCTTT. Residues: CSARPPLNTEAFF.

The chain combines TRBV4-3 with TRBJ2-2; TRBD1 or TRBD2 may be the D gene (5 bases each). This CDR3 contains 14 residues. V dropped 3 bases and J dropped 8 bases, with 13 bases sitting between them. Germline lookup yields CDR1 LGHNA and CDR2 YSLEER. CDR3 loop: CASSQAGTRGELFF. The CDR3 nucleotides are TGCGCCAGCAGCCAGGCCGGGACGAGGGGGGAGCTGTTTTTT.

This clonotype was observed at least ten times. CDR3 nucleotide sequence: TGCAGTGCTAGTAAAGGACATCGAACTACTGAAGCTTTCTTT. Protein sequence: CSASKGHRTTEAFF. The genes are TRBV20-1 and TRBJ1-1, with a tentative D call TRBD1 (5 bases). This CDR3 spans 14 amino acids. Per germline, CDR1 DFQATT and CDR2 SNEGSKA (reference sequence). The V and J ends lost 3 bases and 5 bases respectively, with 16 bases between them.

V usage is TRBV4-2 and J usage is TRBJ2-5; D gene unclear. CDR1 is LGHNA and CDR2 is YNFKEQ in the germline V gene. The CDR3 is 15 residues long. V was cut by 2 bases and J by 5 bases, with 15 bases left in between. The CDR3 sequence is CASSQSQVTPETQYF. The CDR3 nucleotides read TGTGCCAGCAGCCAATCTCAGGTTACCCCGGAGACCCAGTACTTC.

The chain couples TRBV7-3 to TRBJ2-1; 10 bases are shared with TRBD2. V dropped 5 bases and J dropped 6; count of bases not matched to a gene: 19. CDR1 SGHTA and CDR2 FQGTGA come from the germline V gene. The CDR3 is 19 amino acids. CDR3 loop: CASSARTRIAGGRGNEQFF. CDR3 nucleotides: TGTGCCAGCAGCGCCCGGACAAGAATAGCGGGAGGAAGAGGCAATGAGCAGTTCTTC.

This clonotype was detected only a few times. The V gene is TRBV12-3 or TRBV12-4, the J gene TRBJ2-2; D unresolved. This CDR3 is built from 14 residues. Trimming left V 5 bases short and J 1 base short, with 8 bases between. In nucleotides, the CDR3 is TGTGCCAGCAGTCCACTAAGGAACACCGGGGAGCTGTTTTTT. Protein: CASSPLRNTGELFF.

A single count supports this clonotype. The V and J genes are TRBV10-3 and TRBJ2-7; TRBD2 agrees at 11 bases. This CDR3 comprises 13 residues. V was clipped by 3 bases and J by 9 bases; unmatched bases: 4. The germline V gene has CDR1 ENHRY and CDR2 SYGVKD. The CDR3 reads CAISDSSGRPQYF. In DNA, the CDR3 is TGTGCCATCAGTGACTCTAGCGGGAGGCCGCAGTACTTC.

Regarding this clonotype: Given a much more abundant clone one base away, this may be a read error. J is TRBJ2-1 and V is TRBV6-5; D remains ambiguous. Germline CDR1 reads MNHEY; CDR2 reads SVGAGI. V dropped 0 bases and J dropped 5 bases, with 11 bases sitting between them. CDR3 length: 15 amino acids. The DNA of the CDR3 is TGTGCCAGCAGTTACTCCAGCGATACCGACAATGAGCAGTTCTTC. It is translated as CASSYSSDTDNEQFF.

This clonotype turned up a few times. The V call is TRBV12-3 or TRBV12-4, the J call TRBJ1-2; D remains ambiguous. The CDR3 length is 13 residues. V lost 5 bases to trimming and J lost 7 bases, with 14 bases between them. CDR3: CASSPQQGGGYTF. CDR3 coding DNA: TGTGCCAGCAGTCCCCAACAAGGCGGTGGCTACACCTTC.

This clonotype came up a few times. CDR3 in amino acids: CSARYSGARGSYEQYF. The CDR3 DNA reads TGCAGTGCTAGATATTCAGGGGCACGAGGCTCCTACGAGCAGTACTTC. J is TRBJ2-7 and V is TRBV20-1; TRBD1 is a possible D gene (6 bases). The CDR3 consists of 16 residues. Per the germline V gene, CDR1 is DFQATT and CDR2 is SNEGSKA (reference sequence). Trimming left V 2 bases short and J 0 bases short, with 17 bases between.

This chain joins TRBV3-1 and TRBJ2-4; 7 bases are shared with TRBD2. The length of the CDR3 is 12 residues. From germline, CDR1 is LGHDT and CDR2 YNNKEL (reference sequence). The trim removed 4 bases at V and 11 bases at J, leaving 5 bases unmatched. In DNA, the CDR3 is TGTGCCAGCAGCCGGTTGGGGGGGGTTCAGTACTTC. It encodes CASSRLGGVQYF.

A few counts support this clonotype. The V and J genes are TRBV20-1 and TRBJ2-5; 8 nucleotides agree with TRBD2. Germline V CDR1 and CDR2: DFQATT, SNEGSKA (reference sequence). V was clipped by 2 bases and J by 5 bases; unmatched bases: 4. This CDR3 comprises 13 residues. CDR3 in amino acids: CSARFGRGETQYF. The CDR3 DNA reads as TGCAGTGCTAGATTCGGGAGGGGTGAGACCCAGTACTTC.

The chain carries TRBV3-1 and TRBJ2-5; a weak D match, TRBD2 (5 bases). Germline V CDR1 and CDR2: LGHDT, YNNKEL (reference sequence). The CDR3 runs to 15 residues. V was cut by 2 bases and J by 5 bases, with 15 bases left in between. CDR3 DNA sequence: TGTGCCAGCAGCCAATTCAGCGGTACGGGGGAGACCCAGTACTTC. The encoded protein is CASSQFSGTGETQYF.

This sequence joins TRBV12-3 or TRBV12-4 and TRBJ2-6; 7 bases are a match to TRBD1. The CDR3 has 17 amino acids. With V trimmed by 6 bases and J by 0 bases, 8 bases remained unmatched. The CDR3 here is CASRGTAVGSGANVLTF. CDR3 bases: TGTGCCAGCAGGGGGACAGCCGTTGGCTCTGGGGCCAACGTCCTGACTTTC.

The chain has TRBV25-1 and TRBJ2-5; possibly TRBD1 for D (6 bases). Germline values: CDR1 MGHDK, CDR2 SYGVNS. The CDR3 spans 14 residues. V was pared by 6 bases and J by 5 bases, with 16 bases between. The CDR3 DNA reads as TGTGCCAGCAGCGACACGACAGGCTACGAGACCCAGTACTTC. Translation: CASSDTTGYETQYF.

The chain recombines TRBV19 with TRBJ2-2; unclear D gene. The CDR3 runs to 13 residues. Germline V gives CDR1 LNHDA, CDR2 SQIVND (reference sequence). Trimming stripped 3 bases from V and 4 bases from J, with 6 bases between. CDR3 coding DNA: TGTGCCAGTAGTATTCAGAGCACCGGGGAGCTGTTTTTT. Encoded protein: CASSIQSTGELFF.

The chain's CDR3 is CASSQDYRGSRTGELFF. CDR3 sequence (DNA): TGCGCCAGCAGCCAAGATTATCGCGGGAGCCGCACCGGGGAGCTGTTTTTT. The chain has TRBV4-3 and TRBJ2-2, with 7 bases identical to TRBD2. Germline trimming cut 0 bases from V and 4 bases from J; bases unmatched to any gene: 8. This CDR3 has 17 residues. Looked up from germline, CDR1 is LGHNA and CDR2 is YSLEER.

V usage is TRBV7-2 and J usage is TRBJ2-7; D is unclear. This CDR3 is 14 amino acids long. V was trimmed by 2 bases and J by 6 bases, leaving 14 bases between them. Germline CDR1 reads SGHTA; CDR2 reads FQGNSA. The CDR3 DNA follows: TGTGCCAGCAGCTTATCCCGACTCCCGGGCGAGCAGTACTTC. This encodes CASSLSRLPGEQYF. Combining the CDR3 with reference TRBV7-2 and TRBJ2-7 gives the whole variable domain GAGVSQSPSNKVTEKGKDVELRCDPISGHTALYWYRQSLGQGLEFLIYFQGNSAPDKSGLPSDRFSAERTGGSVSTLTIQRTQQEDSAVYLCASSLSRLPGEQYFGPGTRLTVT.

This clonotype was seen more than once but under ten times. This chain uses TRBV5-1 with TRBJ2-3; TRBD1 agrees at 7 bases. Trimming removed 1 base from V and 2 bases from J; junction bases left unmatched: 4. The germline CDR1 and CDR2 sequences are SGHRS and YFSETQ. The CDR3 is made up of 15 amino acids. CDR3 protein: CASSLNRGDTDTQYF. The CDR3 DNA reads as TGCGCCAGCAGCTTGAACAGGGGTGACACAGATACGCAGTATTTT. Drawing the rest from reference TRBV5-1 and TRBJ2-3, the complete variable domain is KAGVTQTPRYLIKTRGQQVTLSCSPISGHRSVSWYQQTPGQGLQFLFEYFSETQRNKGNFPGRFSGRQFSNSRSEMNVSTLELGDSALYLCASSLNRGDTDTQYFGPGTRLTVL.

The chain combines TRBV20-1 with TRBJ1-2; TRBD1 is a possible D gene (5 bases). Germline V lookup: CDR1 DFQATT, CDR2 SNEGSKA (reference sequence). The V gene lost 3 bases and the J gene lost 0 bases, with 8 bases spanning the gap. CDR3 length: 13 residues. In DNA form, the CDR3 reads TGCAGTGCTAGTATGGGGGCTAACTATGGCTACACCTTC. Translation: CSASMGANYGYTF.

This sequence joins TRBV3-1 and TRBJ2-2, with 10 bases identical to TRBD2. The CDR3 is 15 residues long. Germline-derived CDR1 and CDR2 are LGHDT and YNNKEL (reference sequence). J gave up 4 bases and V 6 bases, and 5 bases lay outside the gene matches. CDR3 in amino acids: CASRSSGSGTGELFF. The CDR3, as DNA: TGTGCCAGCAGGTCTAGCGGGAGTGGCACCGGGGAGCTGTTTTTT. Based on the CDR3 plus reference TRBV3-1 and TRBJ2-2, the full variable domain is DTAVSQTPKYLVTQMGNDKSIKCEQNLGHDTMYWYKQDSKKFLKIMFSYNNKELIINETVPNRFSPKSPDKAHLNLHINSLELGDSAVYFCASRSSGSGTGELFFGEGSRLTVL.

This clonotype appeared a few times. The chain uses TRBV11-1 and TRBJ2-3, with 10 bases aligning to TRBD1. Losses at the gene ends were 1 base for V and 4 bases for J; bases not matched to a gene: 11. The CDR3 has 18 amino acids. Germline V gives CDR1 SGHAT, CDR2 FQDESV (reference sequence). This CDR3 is CASSLGVTGGGRADTQYF. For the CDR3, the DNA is TGTGCCAGCAGCTTAGGTGTGACAGGGGGCGGAAGAGCAGATACGCAGTATTTT.

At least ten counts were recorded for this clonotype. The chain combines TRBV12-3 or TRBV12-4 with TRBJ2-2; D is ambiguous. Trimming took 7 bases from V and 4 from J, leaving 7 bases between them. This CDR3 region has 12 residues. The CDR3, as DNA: TGTGCCAGCACCATTTCCACCGGGGAGCTGTTTTTT. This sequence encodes CASTISTGELFF.

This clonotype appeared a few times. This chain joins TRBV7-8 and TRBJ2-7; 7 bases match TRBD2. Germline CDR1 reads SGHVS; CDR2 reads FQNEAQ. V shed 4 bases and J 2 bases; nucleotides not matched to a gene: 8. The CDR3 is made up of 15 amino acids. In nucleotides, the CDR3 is TGTGCCAGCAGCTGGAGACTAGCTGATACCTACGAGCAGTACTTC. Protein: CASSWRLADTYEQYF.

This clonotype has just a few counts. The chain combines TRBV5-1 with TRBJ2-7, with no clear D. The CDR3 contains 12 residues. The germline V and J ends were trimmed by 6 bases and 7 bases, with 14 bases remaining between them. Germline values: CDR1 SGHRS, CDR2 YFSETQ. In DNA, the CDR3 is TGCGCCAGCAAAGACGACCTCCGTGAGCAGTACTTC. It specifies CASKDDLREQYF.